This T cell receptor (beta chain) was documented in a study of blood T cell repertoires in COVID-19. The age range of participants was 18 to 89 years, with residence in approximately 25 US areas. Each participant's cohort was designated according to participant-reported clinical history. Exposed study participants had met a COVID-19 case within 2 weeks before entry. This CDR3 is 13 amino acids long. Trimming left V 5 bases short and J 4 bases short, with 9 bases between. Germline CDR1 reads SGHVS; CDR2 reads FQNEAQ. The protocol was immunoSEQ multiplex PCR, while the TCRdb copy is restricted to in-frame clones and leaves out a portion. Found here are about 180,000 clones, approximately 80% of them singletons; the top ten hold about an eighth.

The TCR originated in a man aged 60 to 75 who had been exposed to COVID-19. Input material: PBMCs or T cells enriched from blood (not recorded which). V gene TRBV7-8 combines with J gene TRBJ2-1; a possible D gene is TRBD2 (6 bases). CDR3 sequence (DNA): TGTGCCAGCAGCCGCGGGATATACAATGAGCAGTTCTTC. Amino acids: CASSRGIYNEQFF.